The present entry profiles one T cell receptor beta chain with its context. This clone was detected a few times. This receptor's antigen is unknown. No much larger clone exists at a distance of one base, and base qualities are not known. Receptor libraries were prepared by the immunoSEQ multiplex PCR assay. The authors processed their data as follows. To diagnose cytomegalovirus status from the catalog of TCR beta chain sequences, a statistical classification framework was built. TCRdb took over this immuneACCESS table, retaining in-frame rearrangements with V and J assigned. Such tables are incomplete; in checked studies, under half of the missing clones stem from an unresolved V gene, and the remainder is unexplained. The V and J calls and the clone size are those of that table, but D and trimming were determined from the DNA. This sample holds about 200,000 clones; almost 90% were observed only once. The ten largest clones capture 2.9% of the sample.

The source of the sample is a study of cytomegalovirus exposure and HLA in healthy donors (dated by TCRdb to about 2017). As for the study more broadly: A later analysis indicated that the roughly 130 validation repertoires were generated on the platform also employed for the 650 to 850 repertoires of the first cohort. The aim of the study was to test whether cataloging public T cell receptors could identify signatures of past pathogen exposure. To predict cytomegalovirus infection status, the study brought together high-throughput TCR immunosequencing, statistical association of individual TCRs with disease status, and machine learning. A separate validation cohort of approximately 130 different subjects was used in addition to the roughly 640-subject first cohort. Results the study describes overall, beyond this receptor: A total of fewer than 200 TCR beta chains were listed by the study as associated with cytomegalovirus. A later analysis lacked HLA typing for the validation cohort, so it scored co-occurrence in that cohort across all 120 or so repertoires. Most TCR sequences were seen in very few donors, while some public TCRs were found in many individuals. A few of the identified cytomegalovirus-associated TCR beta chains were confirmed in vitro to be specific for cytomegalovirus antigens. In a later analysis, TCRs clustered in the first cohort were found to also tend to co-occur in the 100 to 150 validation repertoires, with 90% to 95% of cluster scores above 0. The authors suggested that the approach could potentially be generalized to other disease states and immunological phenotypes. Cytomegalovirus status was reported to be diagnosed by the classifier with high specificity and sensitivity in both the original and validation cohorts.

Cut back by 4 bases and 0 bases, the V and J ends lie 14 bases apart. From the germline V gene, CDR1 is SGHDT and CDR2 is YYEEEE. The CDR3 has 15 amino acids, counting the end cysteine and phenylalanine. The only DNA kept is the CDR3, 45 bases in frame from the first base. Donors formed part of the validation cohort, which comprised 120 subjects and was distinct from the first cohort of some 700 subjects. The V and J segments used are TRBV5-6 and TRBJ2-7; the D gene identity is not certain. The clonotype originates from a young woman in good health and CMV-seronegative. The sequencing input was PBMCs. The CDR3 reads CASSRLDFTSYEQYF. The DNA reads TGTGCCAGCAGCCGACTCGACTTCACCTCCTACGAGCAGTACTTC.